These T cell receptor beta chains were read from a single sample in a study of technical replicates of blood from several donors. Clones were sequenced by immunoSEQ multiplex PCR, and TCRdb holds only the in-frame ones, with some missing. The sample lists around 92,000 clones; almost 96% were seen once. The sample was T cells isolated from PBMCs. Receptors originate from a human donor in good health. CDR3s include the opening cysteine and the closing phenylalanine or tryptophan. A D gene is named only where the DNA matches it firmly. Part of the rows lack a size; the others show once, few, many or a class for expanded clones.

length	V	size	D	J	DNA	CDR3
16	TRBV2	.	.	TRBJ1-1	TGTGCCACTGCTCTGACAGGAACCTTCATGAACACTGAAGCTTTCTTT	CATALTGTFMNTEAFF
11	TRBV29-1	.	.	TRBJ2-5	TGCAGCGCTCGCCAAGGGGGGACCCAGTACTTC	CSARQGGTQYF
18	TRBV6-1	once	TRBD1	TRBJ1-2	TGTGCCAGCAGTGAAAAGACCCCCGGGACAGGGAAACTCTATGGCTACACCTTC	CASSEKTPGTGKLYGYTF
15	TRBV5-1	few	.	TRBJ1-1	TGCGCCAGCAGCTTGGAGGGTCAGGGGAACACTGAAGCTTTCTTT	CASSLEGQGNTEAFF
17	TRBV7-9	.	.	TRBJ1-1	TGTGCCAGCAGCTTAGGGCTGGGGGGGCGGGATTACACTGAAGCTTTCTTT	CASSLGLGGRDYTEAFF
14	TRBV29-1	.	.	TRBJ1-1	TGCAGCGCTGATGAGACAGGCAGGAACACTGAAGCTTTCTTT	CSADETGRNTEAFF
14	TRBV11-3	once	.	TRBJ1-4	TGTGCCAGCAGCTTAATGGGGCCTAATGAAAAACTGTTTTTT	CASSLMGPNEKLFF
15	TRBV10-2	.	.	TRBJ2-5	TGCGCCACCAAGAAGGGGGGGAAGTTCCAAGAGACCCAGTACTTC	CATKKGGKFQETQYF
13	TRBV29-1	.	TRBD1	TRBJ1-4	TGCAGCGTCCGACAGGGGGCGGTGGAAAAACTGTTTTTT	CSVRQGAVEKLFF
15	TRBV5-3	.	TRBD2	TRBJ2-3	TGTGCCAGAGACGAAACGGGGGGGCCGGGGAATACGCAGTATTTT	CARDETGGPGNTQYF
15	TRBV5-5	.	.	TRBJ2-7	TGTGCCAGCAGCTGGGTGACCCAGGGGAGCTACGAGCAGTACTTC	CASSWVTQGSYEQYF
13	TRBV7-3	.	.	TRBJ2-7	TGTGCCAGCAGCCCTAGTAGTGGCTACGAGCAGTACTTC	CASSPSSGYEQYF
13	TRBV6-5	.	.	TRBJ1-2	TGTGCCAGCAGAGCCAATTCTAACTATGGCTACACCTTC	CASRANSNYGYTF
15	TRBV7-8	.	.	TRBJ1-4	TGTGCCAGCAGCCACCAGACAGTGTTTAATGAAAAACTGTTTTTT	CASSHQTVFNEKLFF
18	TRBV11-2	.	.	TRBJ1-5	TGTGCCAGCAGCACCCATCAGAACAAGTGGGGGCTTAATCAGCCCCAGCATTTT	CASSTHQNKWGLNQPQHF
13	TRBV6-1	.	.	TRBJ1-5	TGTGCCACAGAGGAATATGCTAGTCAGCCCCAGCATTTT	CATEEYASQPQHF
16	TRBV11-2	.	TRBD1	TRBJ1-2	TGTGCCAGCAGGTTGACAGGGGGCGTAAAAAACTATGGCTACACCTTC	CASRLTGGVKNYGYTF
14	TRBV27	.	.	TRBJ1-1	TGTGCCAGCAGGCCTAGGGGGGGGAACACTGAAGCTTTCTTT	CASRPRGGNTEAFF
12	TRBV6-1	.	.	TRBJ1-2	TGTGCCAATTCCGGGACAACCTCAGGCTACACCTTC	CANSGTTSGYTF
18	TRBV18	.	.	TRBJ2-1	TGTGCCAGCTCACCGAATCTTGGGGGCTCACAAGGGGGTCTTGAGCAGTTCTTC	CASSPNLGGSQGGLEQFF
14	TRBV5-1	.	.	TRBJ2-7	TGCGCCAGCAGAAAGAAAGGGGGCTCCTACGAGCAGTACTTC	CASRKKGGSYEQYF
13	TRBV10-1	few	.	TRBJ1-2	TGCGCCAGCAGTGAGTCGATTCTAGATGGCTACACCTTC	CASSESILDGYTF
13	TRBV6-1	.	.	TRBJ2-3	TGTGCCAGCAGTGGAGAAATCACAGATACGCAGTATTTT	CASSGEITDTQYF
12	TRBV19	.	.	TRBJ2-2	TGTGCCAGTACCGGGAACACCGGGGAGCTGTTTTTT	CASTGNTGELFF
13	TRBV13	.	.	TRBJ1-2	TGTGCCAGCAGCGCAGCTTTGAGGGATGGCTACACCTTC	CASSAALRDGYTF
15	TRBV13	.	.	TRBJ2-7	TGTGCCAGCAGCTTAAGGCCCCGAAGCGACTACGAGCAGTACTTC	CASSLRPRSDYEQYF
13	TRBV5-1	.	.	TRBJ2-7	TGCGCCAGCAGCCAGGAACAGGGCAACGAGCAGTACTTC	CASSQEQGNEQYF
17	TRBV7-8	.	TRBD1	TRBJ2-5	TGTGCCAGCAGCTTGTGGCGGGACAGGGTCGTAAAAGAGACCCAGTACTTC	CASSLWRDRVVKETQYF
10	TRBV19	.	.	TRBJ1-1	TGTGCCAGTTCCGACACTGAAGCTTTCTTT	CASSDTEAFF
15	TRBV11-2	.	.	TRBJ2-7	TGTGCCAGCAGCTCCCCTTGGTGGGCCGGCTACGAGCAGTACTTC	CASSSPWWAGYEQYF
14	TRBV27	.	TRBD1	TRBJ1-5	TGTGCCAGCAGTATTACAGGGGGCGGACAGCCCCAGCATTTT	CASSITGGGQPQHF
13	TRBV15	.	.	TRBJ2-7	TGTGCCACCAGCAGAGGGCACAAATACGAGCAGTACTTC	CATSRGHKYEQYF
15	TRBV5-4	.	.	TRBJ2-1	TGTGCCAGCAGCGGCGGACAGTTTGTCTACAATGAGCAGTTCTTC	CASSGGQFVYNEQFF
15	TRBV6-1	.	TRBD1	TRBJ2-7	TGTGCCAGCAGTGACCCACAGGGGAATTCCTACGAGCAGTACTTC	CASSDPQGNSYEQYF
13	TRBV27	.	.	TRBJ1-2	TGTGCCAGCAGTCCAGGCTATAACTATGGCTACACCTTC	CASSPGYNYGYTF
14	TRBV6-1	.	TRBD1	TRBJ1-1	TGTGCCAGCAGGGGGACAGACATGAACACTGAAGCTTTCTTT	CASRGTDMNTEAFF
17	TRBV4-1	.	TRBD1	TRBJ1-2	TGCGCCAGCAGCCAAGTCGGGGGACAGCGAAGTAACTATGGCTACACCTTC	CASSQVGGQRSNYGYTF
18	TRBV9	.	TRBD2	TRBJ2-1	TGTGCCAGCAATTCCCCCCGGGGGGTACAAAACTCCTACAATGAGCAGTTCTTC	CASNSPRGVQNSYNEQFF
19	TRBV28	.	TRBD1	TRBJ2-3	TGTGCCAGCAGTTCCCCCCAGGGACAGGGGAGAGTGGGCACAGATACGCAGTATTTT	CASSSPQGQGRVGTDTQYF
15	TRBV10-2	once	TRBD1	TRBJ1-3	TGCGCCAGCAGTGCCGGGACAGGGGCTGGAAACACCATATATTTT	CASSAGTGAGNTIYF
10	TRBV6-1	.	.	TRBJ1-1	TGTGCCACCGCGGGTGGGTGGGCTTTCTTT	CATAGGWAFF
16	TRBV19	.	TRBD1	TRBJ2-7	TGTGCCAGTAGTATTTGGGGACAGGGGAGCTCCTACGAGCAGTACTTC	CASSIWGQGSSYEQYF
14	TRBV7-2	once	TRBD2	TRBJ2-1	TGTGCCAGCAGCTCTCGCACTAGCGGGAGGGCCCGGTTCTTC	CASSSRTSGRARFF
15	TRBV5-1	.	.	TRBJ2-7	TGCGCCAGCAGCTCCGACCGGGACACAATCTACGAGCAGTACTTC	CASSSDRDTIYEQYF
16	TRBV2	.	TRBD1	TRBJ1-2	TGTGCCAGCAGTGAAATGGACAGGGGAGGGGGGTATGGCTACACCTTC	CASSEMDRGGGYGYTF
16	TRBV9	.	.	TRBJ1-1	TGTGCCAGCAGCGCCAGGGGCAGCGGGGCACAGTCTGAAGCTTTCTTT	CASSARGSGAQSEAFF
12	TRBV11-2	.	TRBD1	TRBJ1-4	TGTGCCAGCAGTCACGACAGGGCTGAACTGTTTTTT	CASSHDRAELFF
13	TRBV7-3	.	.	TRBJ2-2	TGTGCCAGCAGCCCCGCTAGCTACGGGGAGCTGTTTTTT	CASSPASYGELFF
15	TRBV5-5	.	.	TRBJ1-3	TGTGCCAGCAGCTTGGGGGACTTCTCTGGAAACACCATATATTTT	CASSLGDFSGNTIYF
13	TRBV4-1	.	TRBD2	TRBJ2-4	TGCGCCAGCAGTCGACTAGCTGGTAACATTCAGTACTTC	CASSRLAGNIQYF
17	TRBV4-1	.	.	TRBJ2-7	TGCGCCAGCAGCCAAGATCTTGGTGGGCAGGGGTCCCTCGAGCAGTACTTC	CASSQDLGGQGSLEQYF